Below, 18 T cell receptor beta chains from the same sample are listed, as sequenced in a study of Ad26.COV2.S vaccination and SARS-CoV-2 variants. The treatment denotes: 19 received Ad26.COV2.S at low or high dose, single or two shots; 5 received placebo; per-sample allocation not given. It was on day 63 after the first vaccine or placebo injection that samples were taken. Method: immunoSEQ multiplex PCR; TCRdb's copy keeps in-frame clones and lacks some. The sample lists about 400,000 clones, 70% to 90% seen once, with roughly 3.5% in the top ten. The specimen was peripheral blood, collected in a trial of Ad26.COV2.S vaccine versus placebo. Receptor source: a person aged 18-65 years who received the Ad26.COV2.S COVID-19 vaccine or a placebo.

The DNA of the CDR3 is TGTGCCAGTGAGCTCCCTAAGAACACCGGGGAGCTGTTTTTT. This translates into CASELPKNTGELFF. This chain uses TRBV6-5 with TRBJ2-2; D is ambiguous. Trimming removed 9 bases from V and 1 base from J, with 12 bases in between. In germline, CDR1 is MNHEY, CDR2 SVGAGI. This CDR3 is 14 amino acids long.

The CDR3 sequence: CASSSGPNNEQFF. CDR3 in DNA: TGTGCCAGCAGTTCGGGCCCAAACAATGAGCAGTTCTTC. The V and J genes are TRBV2 and TRBJ2-1; D not resolved. The V end was cut by 5 bases, the J end by 5 bases, with 10 bases between. The CDR3 is made up of 13 amino acids. The V gene's germline CDR1 is SNHLY and CDR2 FYNNEI.

The rearrangement joins TRBV6-2 or TRBV6-3 to TRBJ1-1; a possible D gene is TRBD1 (6 bases). CDR1 and CDR2 from the germline V gene are MNHEY and SVGEGT. The ends were cut back, 4 bases at V and 3 bases at J, with 15 bases in the middle. The CDR3 covers 15 residues. The CDR3 loop reads CASSSAGTIYTEAFF. DNA of the CDR3: TGTGCCAGCAGTTCGGCCGGGACAATTTACACTGAAGCTTTCTTT.

V and J are TRBV2 and TRBJ1-5, with 10 bases matching TRBD1. Germline CDR1 SNHLY, CDR2 FYNNEI. The J segment lost 3 bases and the V segment lost 6 bases, leaving 5 bases of the junction unmatched. This CDR3 comprises 15 residues. The CDR3 loop reads CASRRDRGNNQPQHF. The CDR3, as DNA: TGTGCCAGCAGGAGGGACAGGGGCAACAATCAGCCCCAGCATTTT.

The chain is built from TRBV6-5 and TRBJ2-7; perhaps TRBD1 as D (7 bases). The CDR3 length is 16 residues. The germline V gene has CDR1 MNHEY and CDR2 SVGAGI. Trimming stripped 0 bases from V and 5 bases from J, with 17 bases between. In nucleotides, the CDR3 is TGTGCCAGCAGTTACTCGACAAACAGGGGAGGCGACGAGCAGTACTTC. Protein product: CASSYSTNRGGDEQYF.

The chain is built from TRBV6-5 and TRBJ1-1; no clear D gene. Germline CDR1 is MNHEY and CDR2 is SVGAGI. Trimming removed 6 bases from V and 1 base from J, with 6 bases in between. This CDR3 comprises 12 residues. In DNA, the CDR3 is TGTGCCAGCAGGCGTCCGAACACTGAAGCTTTCTTT. Residues: CASRRPNTEAFF.

The gene calls are TRBV6-5 and TRBJ1-6; D gene ambiguous. Germline CDR1 and CDR2: MNHEY and SVGAGI. Between the trimmed V and J ends, which lost 6 bases and 9 bases, there was a span of 12 bases. This CDR3 spans 13 amino acids. Here the CDR3 reads CASSEWRGSPLHF. The CDR3 DNA reads as TGTGCCAGCAGCGAGTGGCGGGGTTCACCCCTCCACTTT.

The chain joins TRBV10-3 to TRBJ1-1; D perhaps matches TRBD1 (5 bases). The V end was cut by 3 bases, the J end by 10 bases, with 12 bases between. CDR1 is ENHRY, CDR2 SYGVKD, per germline. This CDR3 has 12 amino acids. CDR3: CAISEEGRRAFF. The CDR3 DNA reads TGTGCCATCAGTGAAGAGGGGAGGCGAGCTTTCTTT.

CDR3 in DNA: TGTGCCAGCAGCGTGACAGTCCTGAACACTGAAGCTTTCTTT. Translated, it gives CASSVTVLNTEAFF. V gene TRBV9 combines with J gene TRBJ1-1, with a tentative D call TRBD1 (5 bases). CDR1 is SGDLS, CDR2 YYNGEE, per germline. V gave up 2 bases and J gave up 0 bases, with 8 bases separating them. CDR3 length: 14 amino acids.

As DNA, the CDR3 is TGCGCCAGCAGCCAAACCAGGGGAGAGAATGAAAAACTGTTTTTT. Its protein is CASSQTRGENEKLFF. The V call is TRBV5-1, the J call TRBJ1-4; the D gene is possibly TRBD1 (6 bases). CDR3 size: 15 residues. CDR1 is SGHRS and CDR2 is YFSETQ in the germline V gene. V was trimmed by 4 bases and J by 5 bases, leaving 15 bases between them.

The sample holds a few counts of this clone. The V gene is TRBV2, the J gene TRBJ1-5; TRBD1 is a possible D gene (5 bases). The CDR3 sequence is 15 residues long. Trimming took 6 bases from V and 5 from J, leaving 17 bases between them. CDR1 and CDR2 from the germline V gene are SNHLY and FYNNEI. The CDR3 DNA reads TGTGCCAGCAGGCGTTCTTGGGGGACGGATCAGCCCCAGCATTTT. It encodes CASRRSWGTDQPQHF.

The CDR3 DNA follows: TGCGCCAGCAGCGTAGGGCAGACAGGGGAGCGGCGCCCAGCTTTCTTT. Encoded protein: CASSVGQTGERRPAFF. The chain uses TRBV5-1 and TRBJ1-1; 8 positions agree with TRBD1. V shed 4 bases and J 10 bases; nucleotides not matched to a gene: 18. The CDR3 covers 16 residues. Germline-derived CDR1 and CDR2 are SGHRS and YFSETQ. The full variable domain, completed using reference TRBV5-1 and TRBJ1-1, is KAGVTQTPRYLIKTRGQQVTLSCSPISGHRSVSWYQQTPGQGLQFLFEYFSETQRNKGNFPGRFSGRQFSNSRSEMNVSTLELGDSALYLCASSVGQTGERRPAFFGQGTRLTVV.

CDR3 bases: TGTGCCAGCAGCCCCGACCCTATCTACGAGCAGTACTTC. The encoded protein is CASSPDPIYEQYF. V usage is TRBV7-9 and J usage is TRBJ2-7; D is unclear. Germline V gene sequence: CDR1 SEHNR, CDR2 FQNEAQ (reference sequence). The CDR3 covers 13 residues. The ends were cut back, 5 bases at V and 3 bases at J, with 11 bases in the middle.

This clone was counted a few times. This sequence joins TRBV29-1 and TRBJ2-5; TRBD1 might be the D (7 bases). Trimming took 7 bases from V and 5 from J, leaving 8 bases between them. In germline, CDR1 is SQVTM, CDR2 ANQGSEA. The CDR3 covers 10 residues. The CDR3 bases are TGCAGCGCAGGGGGGGAGACCCAGTACTTC. Its translation is CSAGGETQYF. The full variable domain, completed using reference TRBV29-1 and TRBJ2-5, is SAVISQKPSRDICQRGTSLTIQCQVDSQVTMMFWYRQQPGQSLTLIATANQGSEATYESGFVIDKFPISRPNLTFSTLTVSNMSPEDSSIYLCSAGGETQYFGPGTRLLVL.

Remarks on this clone: The sample has other DNA sequences that encode this CDR3 too. The gene calls are TRBV10-3 and TRBJ2-7, with D unresolved. The CDR3 has 11 residues. V lost 0 bases to trimming and J lost 5 bases, with 2 bases between them. Germline V gene lookup returns CDR1 ENHRY and CDR2 SYGVKD. CDR3 DNA sequence: TGTGCCATCAGTGAGTCGCACGAGCAGTACTTC. Translated: CAISESHEQYF.

The chain joins TRBV18 to TRBJ2-5; no firm D call. Trimming took 2 bases from V and 5 from J, leaving 15 bases between them. CDR3 length: 15 residues. Germline CDR1 KGHSH, CDR2 LQKENI. The CDR3 here is CASSPRSIEQETQYF. The CDR3 coding sequence is TGTGCCAGCTCACCAAGAAGCATAGAACAGGAGACCCAGTACTTC.

The chain employs TRBV19 and TRBJ2-4, with D perhaps TRBD1 (5 bases). V was clipped by 1 base and J by 6 bases, with 7 bases between them. Germline V gene sequence: CDR1 LNHDA, CDR2 SQIVND (reference sequence). The CDR3 length is 13 residues. The CDR3 region has the DNA TGTGCCAGTAGTATAGGTCAGGGAAACATTCAGTACTTC. Translation: CASSIGQGNIQYF. The variable domain in full, completed from reference TRBV19 and TRBJ2-4, reads DGGITQSPKYLFRKEGQNVTLSCEQNLNHDAMYWYRQDPGQGLRLIYYSQIVNDFQKGDIAEGYSVSREKKESFPLTVTSAQKNPTAFYLCASSIGQGNIQYFGAGTRLSVL.

This clone appeared a single time. V usage is TRBV9 and J usage is TRBJ2-5, with D perhaps being TRBD1 or TRBD2 (5 bases each). Trimming shortened V by 4 bases and J by 0 bases, and 13 bases separated the two germline ends. The CDR3 extends over 15 amino acids. The germline gives CDR1 SGDLS, CDR2 YYNGEE. The CDR3 region is CASSRAGTDQETQYF. CDR3 nucleotide sequence: TGTGCCAGCAGCCGGGCCGGGACGGACCAAGAGACCCAGTACTTC.